This TCR beta chain was captured in a study of cytomegalovirus exposure and HLA in healthy donors (dated by TCRdb to the late 2010s). Concerning the study at large: An earlier analysis of some 600 of the donors reported 276 Gb of sequence data and around 120 million unique TCR beta sequences obtained from around 180 million T cells. About 280 gigabases of sequencing data and around 85 million unique TCR sequences made up an early release that covered about 640 HLA-typed donors. All discovery cohort repertoires had been generated using a single sequencing platform. In an earlier analysis of around 540 of the donors, high-throughput TCR beta sequencing was used to judge whether each TCR beta V gene segment behaved as functional or pseudogenic. The later analysis used no new phenotypic data to find candidate immune exposures, relying instead on TCR beta sequences and their occurrence across donors. Because of strong linkage in the cohort, five DR-DQ haplotypes were treated as single units for association and clustering. The study was designed to test whether signatures of past pathogen exposure could be identified by cataloging public T cell receptors. To study patterns of TCR occurrence, a later analysis re-analyzed previously published TCR beta repertoires from around 670 donors and added high-resolution HLA genotyping. Across about 370 genotyped donors of the cohort, an average of roughly 250,000 unique TCR beta nucleotide sequences per donor were sequenced, and 15% to 20% of those sequences were non-productive. To predict cytomegalovirus infection status, the study brought together high-throughput TCR immunosequencing, statistical association of individual TCRs with disease status, and machine learning. A later genetic analysis took genome-wide SNP genotypes for about 55% of the roughly 700 donors and used that subset as a discovery cohort. Class I and class II HLA loci were covered by the typing at four-digit resolution. The genetic ancestry cluster associated with self-reported Caucasian donors included 80% to 90% of the 398 genotyped donors. The number of typed donors differed by locus: roughly 620-640 for A, B, C, DRB1 and DQB1; 500 to 550 for DQA1; fewer than 610 for DPA1; and 400 to 480 for DPB1. Donor age, sex, ethnicity and CMV serostatus were collected together with the repertoire data. The study used immunosequencing to profile the T cell repertoires of 666 subjects and linked those repertoires to cytomegalovirus serostatus. In addition to the first cohort of several hundred subjects, a separate validation cohort of under 150 different subjects was used. On the study overall, not on this receptor specifically: An association between a missense DCLRE1C variant and V-gene and J-gene trimming of TCR beta chains was found in a later genetic analysis and replicated in an independent cohort. Because HLA typing was unavailable for some donors at each locus, only the typed subset was used in association tests. At a false discovery rate of 0.05, a later analysis linked about 17,000 TCR beta sequences to specific HLA alleles. When HLA alleles, especially DR and DQ, strongly co-occurred, attributing TCR associations to individual alleles was difficult. In a later genetic analysis, fewer N-insertions in productive TCRs were reported among donors in an Asian-associated ancestry cluster than the approximately 710-donor mean. A later analysis found that most CMV-associated TCR beta chains appeared HLA-restricted, with HLA associations seemingly driven largely by CMV exposure. In a later analysis, HLA-associated TCR beta chains showed more clonal expansion and lower generation probabilities than non-associated chains that were equally common. CMV serostatus was the only immune exposure information available for the cohort. The study gave a list of under 200 TCR beta chains associated with cytomegalovirus. Linkage disequilibrium might explain the correlated functional status among segregating V segments, but an unknown experimental factor could not be ruled out. A later analysis found that TCR association rates varied across HLA loci, with DRB1 alleles showing the most associated TCRs and HLA-C alleles the fewest. In vitro tests confirmed that a few of the cytomegalovirus-associated TCR beta chains recognize cytomegalovirus antigens. In both the original and validation cohorts, the classifier was reported to diagnose cytomegalovirus status with high specificity and sensitivity. According to a later analysis, parvovirus B19, influenza, CMV and Epstein-Barr virus appeared linked to several top co-occurrence clusters. A further reported finding was that TCR beta sequences accurately predicted the HLA-A and HLA-B alleles for most subjects in the first cohort. Most TCR sequences were seen in very few donors, while some public TCRs were found in many individuals. An earlier analysis of around 500 of the donors showed that most TCR beta V segments appeared in productive rearrangements either about 87% or about 30% of the time, which broadly matched IMGT annotations. Presence/absence analyses assumed roughly uniform sequencing depth across donors, an assumption that may not hold. Because counts were too low, more than 15 rarely observed V segments, including chromosome 9 orphons, were excluded from the earlier analysis of some 590 of the donors. A group of highly shared sequence variants was considered likely to be a technical artifact of the sequencing pipeline. Only TCR beta chains were sequenced in this cohort, and the absence of alpha or paired-chain data limited detectable features. The authors suggested that the approach could potentially be extended to other disease states and immunological phenotypes.

The cohort comprised fewer than 700 healthy bone marrow donors. At the time of sampling, every cohort member was nominally healthy, though immune exposures that went unrecorded were likely present. The donor was CMV seronegative and belonged to the group of over 300 seronegative cohort members. Each donor provided a peripheral blood sample, and peripheral blood mononuclear cells were used for TCR beta sequencing. Genomic DNA extraction from the blood cell samples was performed with the Qiagen DNeasy Blood Extraction Kit. Library preparation was by the immunoSEQ multiplex PCR assay. The multiplex PCR relied on a mix of 60 forward primers for TCR Vbeta segments and 13 reverse primers for TCR Jbeta segments. A multiplex PCR assay on genomic DNA amplified the CDR3 region of rearranged TCR beta genes. The amplified TCR beta libraries were sequenced on the Illumina HiSeq System as 87-base-pair reads. The original pipeline was this. A later analysis counted around 72 million unique TCR beta chains across the 550 to 800 repertoires, and 9 million to 14 million of these chains were shared by at least two donors. Raw reads were error-corrected and collapsed into unique sequences by a nearest-neighbor algorithm in which closely related sequences were merged to remove PCR and sequencing errors. To assign V, D and J gene segments, CDR3 sequences were aligned to IMGT reference sequences. For a sequence to be retained, a match of at least six nucleotides was required to both a V gene segment and a J gene segment. A rearrangement was called productive if the CDR3 had no stop codons and remained in frame with V and J, and every other rearrangement was called non-productive. Following IMGT convention, CDR3 was defined as the stretch from the second conserved V-encoded cysteine up to the conserved J-encoded phenylalanine. Sequences without an unambiguous match to a single V gene segment were excluded from the earlier analysis of 450 to 750 of the donors. An earlier analysis of fewer than 750 of the donors called V segments functional above 56.7% productive rearrangements and segregating when the between-donor standard deviation exceeded 5%. A statistical classification framework was built to diagnose cytomegalovirus status from the catalog of TCR beta chain sequences. In a later analysis, V and J genes were assigned by comparing TCR nucleotide sequences against IMGT/GENE-DB human TR gene sequences. Using the TCRdist pipeline, a later analysis assigned CDR3 sequences along with most-parsimonious VDJ recombination scenarios. In a later analysis, each TCR beta chain was defined by its CDR3 amino acid sequence together with its V-gene family, and reads without a unique V-gene family were excluded. As a way to deal with suspected cross-contamination and a sequencing artifact, a later analysis dropped 500 to 700 nucleotide sequences that were highly shared and had low generation probability. In a later analysis, a clonal expansion index for each public chain was calculated from normalized within-repertoire ranks of inferred template counts. Generation probabilities in a later analysis came from a VDJ recombination model fitted to out-of-frame rearrangements, and those results were checked against IGoR. In a later analysis, TCR-TCR, TCR-HLA and TCR-CMV co-occurrence was scored with hypergeometric tests, and a repertoire-size bias correction was applied to TCR pairs. A later analysis estimated false discovery rates by permuting HLA or CMV assignments 20 times. In a later analysis, co-occurring TCRs were grouped using DBSCAN, and TCRdist sequence similarity was added for clustering within HLA-allele-positive subsets. Repertoires with fewer than 30,000 or more than 120,000 public chains were left out of co-occurrence clustering, as were about 5 repertoires with anomalous nucleotide sharing. TCRdb limited this immuneACCESS table to in-frame rearrangements with V and J called. A share of clones is missing; checked studies link under half to unresolved V genes, and the rest is unexplained. That table furnishes V, J and clone size, whereas the DNA furnished D and trimming. For this sample there are more than 110,000 clones; 75% to 80% appear just once. The ten largest clonotypes hold roughly 4% of the sample.

Details on this clone: No antigen is known for it. Base qualities are not at hand, and no much larger clone is one base apart.

This TCR was recovered from a man between 18 and 29 years old in good health and CMV-seronegative. What was sequenced was PBMCs.

The DNA reads as follows: TGTGCCAGTAGGGGAAGGACAGGGGGTTCATTCCTCAGCAATCAGCCCCAGCATTTT. This encodes CASRGRTGGSFLSNQPQHF. The sequence is built from TRBV19 and TRBJ1-5; 10 junctional bases match TRBD1. After removal of 6 bases from V and 1 base from J, the junction retains 15 bases not matched to a gene. CDR1 and CDR2 are drawn from the germline V gene (reference sequence): LNHDA, SQIVND. From the cysteine up to the phenylalanine, the CDR3 has a length of 19 residues. The read is trimmed to its CDR3 DNA, 57 bases read in frame from base 1.